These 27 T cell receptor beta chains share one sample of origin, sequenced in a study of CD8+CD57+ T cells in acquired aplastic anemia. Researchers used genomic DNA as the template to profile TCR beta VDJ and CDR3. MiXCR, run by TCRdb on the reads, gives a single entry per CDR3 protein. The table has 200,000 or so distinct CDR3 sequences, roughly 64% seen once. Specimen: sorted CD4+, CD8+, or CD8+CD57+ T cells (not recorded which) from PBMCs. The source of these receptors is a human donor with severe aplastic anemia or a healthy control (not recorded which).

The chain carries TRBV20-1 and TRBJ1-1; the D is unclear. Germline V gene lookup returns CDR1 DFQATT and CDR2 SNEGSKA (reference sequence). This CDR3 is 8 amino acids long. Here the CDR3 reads CKSSGAFF. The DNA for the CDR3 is TGCAAAAGTTCTGGGGCTTTCTTT.

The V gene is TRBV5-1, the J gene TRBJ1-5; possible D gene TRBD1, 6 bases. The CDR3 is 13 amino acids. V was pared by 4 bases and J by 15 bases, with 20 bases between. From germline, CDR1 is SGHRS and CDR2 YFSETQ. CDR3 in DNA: TGCGCCAGCAGCCTACATCCGGGGGGCAAGTTGCATTTT. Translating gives CASSLHPGGKLHF. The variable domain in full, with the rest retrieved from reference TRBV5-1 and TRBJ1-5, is KAGVTQTPRYLIKTRGQQVTLSCSPISGHRSVSWYQQTPGQGLQFLFEYFSETQRNKGNFPGRFSGRQFSNSRSEMNVSTLELGDSALYLCASSLHPGGKLHFGDGTRLSIL.

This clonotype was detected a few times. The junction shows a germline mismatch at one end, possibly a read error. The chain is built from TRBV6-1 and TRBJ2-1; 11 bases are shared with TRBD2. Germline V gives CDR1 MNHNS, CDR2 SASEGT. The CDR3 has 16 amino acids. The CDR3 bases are TGCGCCAGCACTTCTACTCTAGCGGGAGGTCAGGGCGAGCAGTTCTTC. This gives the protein CASTSTLAGGQGEQFF.

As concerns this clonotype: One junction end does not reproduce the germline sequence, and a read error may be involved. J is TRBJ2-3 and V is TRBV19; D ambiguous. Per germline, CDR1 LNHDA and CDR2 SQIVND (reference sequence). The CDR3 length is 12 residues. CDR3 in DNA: TGTGCCGGTAGTCCCCGCCTTTATACGCAGTATTTT. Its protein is CAGSPRLYTQYF.

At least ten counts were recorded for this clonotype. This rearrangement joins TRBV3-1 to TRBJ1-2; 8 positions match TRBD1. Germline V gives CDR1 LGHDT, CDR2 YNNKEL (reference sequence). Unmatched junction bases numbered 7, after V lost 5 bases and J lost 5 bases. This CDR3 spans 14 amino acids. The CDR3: CASSADRGDYGYTF. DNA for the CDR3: TGTGCCAGCAGCGCCGACAGGGGAGATTATGGCTACACCTTC.

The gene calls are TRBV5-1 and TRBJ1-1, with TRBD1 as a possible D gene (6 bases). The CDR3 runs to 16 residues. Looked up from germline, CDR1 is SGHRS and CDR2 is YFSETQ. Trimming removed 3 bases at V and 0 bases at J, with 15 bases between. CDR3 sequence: CASSSGTGTVNTEAFF. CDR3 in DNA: TGCGCCAGCAGCTCTGGAACAGGGACGGTGAACACTGAAGCTTTCTTT.

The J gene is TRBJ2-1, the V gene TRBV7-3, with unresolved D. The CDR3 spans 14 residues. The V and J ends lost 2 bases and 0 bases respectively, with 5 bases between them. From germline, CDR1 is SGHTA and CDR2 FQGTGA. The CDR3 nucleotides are TGTGCCAGCAGCTTAGGAGTCTCCTACAATGAGCAGTTCTTC. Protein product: CASSLGVSYNEQFF.

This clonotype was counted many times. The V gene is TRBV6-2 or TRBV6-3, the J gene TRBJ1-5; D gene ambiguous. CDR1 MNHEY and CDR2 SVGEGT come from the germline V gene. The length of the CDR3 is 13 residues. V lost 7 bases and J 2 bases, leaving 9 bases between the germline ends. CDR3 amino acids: CASMPAGNQPQHF. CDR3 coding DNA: TGTGCCAGCATGCCGGCGGGCAATCAGCCCCAGCATTTT.

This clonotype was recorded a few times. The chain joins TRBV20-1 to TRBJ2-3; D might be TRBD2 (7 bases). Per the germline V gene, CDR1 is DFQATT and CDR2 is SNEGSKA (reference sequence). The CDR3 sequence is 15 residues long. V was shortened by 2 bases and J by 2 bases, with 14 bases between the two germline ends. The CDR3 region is CSARRLRGHTDTQYF. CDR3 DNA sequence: TGCAGTGCTAGAAGGTTGCGGGGGCACACAGATACGCAGTATTTT.

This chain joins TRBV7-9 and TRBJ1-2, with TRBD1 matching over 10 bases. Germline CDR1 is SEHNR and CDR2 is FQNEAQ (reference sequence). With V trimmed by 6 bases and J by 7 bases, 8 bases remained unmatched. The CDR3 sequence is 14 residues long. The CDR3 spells CASRPWDRGPGYTF. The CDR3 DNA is TGTGCCAGCAGACCATGGGACAGGGGACCTGGCTACACCTTC.

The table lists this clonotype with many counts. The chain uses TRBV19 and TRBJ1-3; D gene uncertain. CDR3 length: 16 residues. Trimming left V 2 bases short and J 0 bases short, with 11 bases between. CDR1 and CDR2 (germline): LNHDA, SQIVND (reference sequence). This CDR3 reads CASSILSVSSGNTIYF. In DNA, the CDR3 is TGTGCCAGTAGTATACTCAGCGTCAGCTCTGGAAACACCATATATTTT.

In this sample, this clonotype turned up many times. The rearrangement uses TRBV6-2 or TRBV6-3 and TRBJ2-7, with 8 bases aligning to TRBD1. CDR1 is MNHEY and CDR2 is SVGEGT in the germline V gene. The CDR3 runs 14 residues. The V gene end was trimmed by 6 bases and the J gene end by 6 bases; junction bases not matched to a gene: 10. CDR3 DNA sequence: TGTGCCAGCAGGCCCCGACAGGGGAGCGGCGAGCAGTACTTC. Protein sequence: CASRPRQGSGEQYF.

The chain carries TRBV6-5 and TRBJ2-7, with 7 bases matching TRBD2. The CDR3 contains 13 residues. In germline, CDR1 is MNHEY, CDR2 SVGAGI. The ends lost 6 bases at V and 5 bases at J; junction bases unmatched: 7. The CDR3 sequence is CASRIGTTNEQYF. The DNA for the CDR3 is TGTGCCAGCAGAATCGGGACTACCAACGAGCAGTACTTC.

The CDR3 coding sequence is TGTGCCATCAGTGAAGGACTAGCGGGCTACGAGCAGTACTTC. This translates into CAISEGLAGYEQYF. V usage is TRBV10-3 and J usage is TRBJ2-7; 11 bases are shared with TRBD2. V lost 3 bases and J lost 3; bases outside the gene matches: 1. The CDR3 length is 14 residues. CDR1 and CDR2 from the germline V gene are ENHRY and SYGVKD.

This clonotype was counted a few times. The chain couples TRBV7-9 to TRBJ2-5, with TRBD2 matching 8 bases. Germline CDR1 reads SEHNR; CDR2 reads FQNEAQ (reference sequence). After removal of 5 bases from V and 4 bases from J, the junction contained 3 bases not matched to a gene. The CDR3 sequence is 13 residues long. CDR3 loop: CASSRSGAETQYF. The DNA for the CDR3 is TGTGCCAGCAGCCGTAGCGGGGCAGAGACCCAGTACTTC.

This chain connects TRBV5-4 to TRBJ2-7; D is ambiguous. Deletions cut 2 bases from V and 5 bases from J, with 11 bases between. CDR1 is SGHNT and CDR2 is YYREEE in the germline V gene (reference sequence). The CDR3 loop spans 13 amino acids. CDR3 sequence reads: CASSLGRAHEQYF. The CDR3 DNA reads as TGTGCCAGCAGCTTAGGAAGGGCCCACGAGCAGTACTTC.

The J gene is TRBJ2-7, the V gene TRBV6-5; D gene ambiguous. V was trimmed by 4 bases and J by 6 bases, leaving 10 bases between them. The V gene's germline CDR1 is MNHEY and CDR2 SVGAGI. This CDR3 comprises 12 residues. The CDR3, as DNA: TGTGCCAGCAGTTCCACGACTTTCGAGCAGTACTTC. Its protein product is CASSSTTFEQYF.

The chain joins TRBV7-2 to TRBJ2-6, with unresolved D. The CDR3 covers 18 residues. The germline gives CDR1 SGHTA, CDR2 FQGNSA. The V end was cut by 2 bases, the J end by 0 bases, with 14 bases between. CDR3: CASSLLYTIVSGANVLTF. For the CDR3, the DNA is TGTGCCAGCAGCTTACTTTATACCATTGTCTCTGGGGCCAACGTCCTGACTTTC.

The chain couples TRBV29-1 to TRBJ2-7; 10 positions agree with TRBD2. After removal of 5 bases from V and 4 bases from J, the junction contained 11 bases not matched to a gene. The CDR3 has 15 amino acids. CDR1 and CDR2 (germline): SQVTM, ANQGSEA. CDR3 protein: CSVRLAGVTLYEQYF. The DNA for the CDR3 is TGCAGCGTTCGTCTAGCGGGAGTCACATTGTACGAGCAGTACTTC.

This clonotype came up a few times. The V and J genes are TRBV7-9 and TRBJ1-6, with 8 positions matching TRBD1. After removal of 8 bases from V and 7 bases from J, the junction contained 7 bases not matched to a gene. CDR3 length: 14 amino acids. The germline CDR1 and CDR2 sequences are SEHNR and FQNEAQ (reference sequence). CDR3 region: CASSSGQGNSPLHF. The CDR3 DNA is TGTGCCAGCTCATCAGGACAGGGAAATTCACCCCTCCACTTT.

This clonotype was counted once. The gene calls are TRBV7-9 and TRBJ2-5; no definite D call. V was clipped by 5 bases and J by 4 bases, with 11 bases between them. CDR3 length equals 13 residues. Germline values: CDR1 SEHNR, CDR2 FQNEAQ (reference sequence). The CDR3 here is CASSRIAGETQYF. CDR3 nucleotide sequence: TGTGCCAGCAGCCGGATTGCTGGAGAGACCCAGTACTTC.

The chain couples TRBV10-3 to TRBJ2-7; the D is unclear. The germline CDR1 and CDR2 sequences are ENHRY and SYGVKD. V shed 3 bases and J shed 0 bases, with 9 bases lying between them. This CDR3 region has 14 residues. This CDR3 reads CAISEVGSSYEQYF. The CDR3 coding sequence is TGTGCCATCAGTGAAGTAGGCTCCTCCTACGAGCAGTACTTC.

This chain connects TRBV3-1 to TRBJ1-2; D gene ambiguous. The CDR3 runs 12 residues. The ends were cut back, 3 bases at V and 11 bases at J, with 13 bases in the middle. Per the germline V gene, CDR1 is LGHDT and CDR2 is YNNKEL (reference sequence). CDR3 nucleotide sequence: TGTGCCAGCAGCCAGGGTGCCCTGGTGTACACCTTC. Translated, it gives CASSQGALVYTF.

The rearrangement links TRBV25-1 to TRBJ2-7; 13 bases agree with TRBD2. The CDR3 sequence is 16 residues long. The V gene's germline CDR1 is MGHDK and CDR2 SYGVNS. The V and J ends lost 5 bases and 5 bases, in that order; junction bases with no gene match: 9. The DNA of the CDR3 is TGTGCCAGCAGTAAGCGGACTAGCGGGAGTTACAACGAGCAGTACTTC. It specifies CASSKRTSGSYNEQYF.

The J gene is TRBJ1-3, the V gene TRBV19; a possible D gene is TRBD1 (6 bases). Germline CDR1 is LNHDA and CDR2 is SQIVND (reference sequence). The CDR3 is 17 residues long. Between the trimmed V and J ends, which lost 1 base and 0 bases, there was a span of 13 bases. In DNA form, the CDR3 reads TGTGCCAGTAGTATAGGCCGGGACACCAACTCTGGAAACACCATATATTTT. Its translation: CASSIGRDTNSGNTIYF. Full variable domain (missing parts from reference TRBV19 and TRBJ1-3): DGGITQSPKYLFRKEGQNVTLSCEQNLNHDAMYWYRQDPGQGLRLIYYSQIVNDFQKGDIAEGYSVSREKKESFPLTVTSAQKNPTAFYLCASSIGRDTNSGNTIYFGEGSWLTVV.

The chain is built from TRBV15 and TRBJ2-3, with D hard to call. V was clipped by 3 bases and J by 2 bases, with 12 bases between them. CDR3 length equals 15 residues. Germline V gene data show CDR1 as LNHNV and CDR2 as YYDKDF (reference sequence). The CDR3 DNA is TGTGCCACCAGCAGCCAAGATCGGCCCACAGATACGCAGTATTTT. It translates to CATSSQDRPTDTQYF.

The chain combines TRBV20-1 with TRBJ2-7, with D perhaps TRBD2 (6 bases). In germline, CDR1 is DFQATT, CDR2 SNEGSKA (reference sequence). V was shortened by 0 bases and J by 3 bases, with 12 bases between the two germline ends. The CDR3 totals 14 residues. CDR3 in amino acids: CSAREVLRDYEQYF. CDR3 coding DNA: TGCAGTGCTAGAGAGGTCTTGCGGGACTACGAGCAGTACTTC.